This note documents a single T cell receptor beta chain sequence. Its antigen is still unknown. This record belongs to a study of T cells after yellow fever vaccination. Overall study findings and caveats: Contaminating bulk clonotypes could be abundant in FACS-sorted repertoires.

TCRdb reanalysed the 5' RACE reads using MiXCR and keeps one entry per CDR3 protein. The table has hundreds of thousands of distinct CDR3 sequences, around 12% seen once. The receptor's source is a man younger than 35 who received the YFV17D yellow fever vaccine. Sequenced material: CD4+ T cells sorted from PBMCs, taken 15 days after the yellow fever booster vaccination.

The CDR3 DNA reads TGTGCCAGCGTTCAGGGTACCTATTATAAAAATGAGCAGTTCTTC. It yields the protein CASVQGTYYKNEQFF. This chain connects TRBV6-1 to TRBJ2-1; tentative D call: TRBD1 (5 bases). Germline CDR1 reads MNHNS; CDR2 reads SASEGT. This CDR3 contains 15 residues. Trimming took 8 bases from V and 7 from J, leaving 21 bases between them.